This T cell receptor beta chain was documented in a study of T cell responses to AZD1222 COVID-19 vaccine. Points from the study as a whole: Rises in breadth and depth of Spike-specific TCRs came after two AZD1222 doses.

Losses at the gene ends were 4 bases for V and 5 bases for J; bases not matched to a gene: 2. This CDR3 region has 14 residues. Germline lookup yields CDR1 ENHRY and CDR2 SYGVKD. Assay used: immunoSEQ multiplex PCR; TCRdb lists only in-frame clones, some missing. Of about 60,000 clones detected, around 87% appear once; the ten largest clones hold approximately 16%. With respect to this clone: The target antigen is unknown.

This material consisted of peripheral blood, taken on day 0 of AZD1222 vaccination. This TCR was recovered from an adult in good health. The V call is TRBV10-3, the J call TRBJ2-2; 9 positions match TRBD1. CDR3: CAISGDRVTGELFF. The CDR3 DNA reads as TGTGCCATCAGTGGGGACAGGGTGACCGGGGAGCTGTTTTTT.